Listed below are T cell receptor beta chains from one sample, sequenced in a study of human T cells and chemical hapten exposure. One entry per CDR3 protein, called by TCRdb with MiXCR from the RACE reads. The data show around 99,000 distinct CDR3 sequences, under 15% seen once. Source: whole blood, taken in connection with sensitization to the hapten diphenylcyclopropenone (DPC). These receptors were obtained from a woman aged 40 to 50 with alopecia areata. Some clones in this sample may be carry-over from other donors' samples. CDR3s include the opening cysteine and the closing phenylalanine or tryptophan. The order of the fields is D gene, J gene, clone size, V gene, CDR3 protein, CDR3 DNA. D genes are given only for firm matches. Size values are once, few and many counts, or a class for expanded clones, and some rows have none.

D: .
J: TRBJ2-7
size: .
V: TRBV18
CDR3: CASSPHRDTIDEQYF
DNA: TGTGCCAGCTCACCTCATCGGGACACGATCGACGAGCAGTACTTC

D: .
J: TRBJ2-2
size: few
V: TRBV7-3
CDR3: CASSLFEGFTGELFF
DNA: TGTGCCAGCAGCTTATTTGAGGGGTTCACCGGGGAGCTGTTTTTT

D: .
J: TRBJ1-4
size: few
V: TRBV30
CDR3: CAWTDDEKLFF
DNA: TGTGCCTGGACCGACGATGAAAAACTGTTTTTT

D: .
J: TRBJ1-5
size: few
V: TRBV7-2
CDR3: CASSARGGGNYNNQPQHF
DNA: TGTGCCAGCAGCGCCAGAGGTGGAGGCAACTACAACAATCAGCCCCAGCATTTT

D: TRBD1
J: TRBJ1-1
size: few
V: TRBV24-1
CDR3: CATSLGQGTEAFF
DNA: TGTGCCACCAGTCTAGGACAGGGCACTGAAGCTTTCTTT

D: .
J: TRBJ2-1
size: few
V: TRBV29-1
CDR3: CSVRGQQYNEQFF
DNA: TGCAGCGTTCGTGGCCAGCAGTACAATGAGCAGTTCTTC

D: .
J: TRBJ2-7
size: few
V: TRBV2
CDR3: CASRREPPYEQYF
DNA: TGTGCCAGCAGGAGGGAACCTCCCTACGAGCAGTACTTC

D: .
J: TRBJ1-5
size: .
V: TRBV15
CDR3: CATSRDREAQPQHF
DNA: TGTGCCACCAGCAGAGATCGGGAGGCTCAGCCCCAGCATTTT

D: TRBD2
J: TRBJ2-1
size: few
V: TRBV7-2
CDR3: CASSSSGRASLGNEQFF
DNA: TGTGCCAGCAGCTCTAGCGGGAGGGCCTCATTGGGCAATGAGCAGTTCTTC

D: TRBD2
J: TRBJ2-4
size: few
V: TRBV7-6
CDR3: CASSPRPSGLAKNIQYF
DNA: TGTGCCAGCAGCCCACGGCCTAGCGGTCTAGCCAAAAACATTCAGTACTTC

D: TRBD2
J: TRBJ2-3
size: .
V: TRBV4-1
CDR3: CASSQAGGTGGHF
DNA: TGCGCCAGCAGCCAAGCTGGCGGAACGGGAGGGCATTTT

D: .
J: TRBJ2-5
size: few
V: TRBV29-1
CDR3: CSVATQYQETQYF
DNA: TGCAGCGTTGCGACTCAGTACCAAGAGACCCAGTACTTC

D: TRBD1
J: TRBJ2-7
size: few
V: TRBV28
CDR3: CASSPLGQATYEQYF
DNA: TGTGCCAGCAGTCCCCTTGGACAGGCTACCTACGAGCAGTACTTC

D: .
J: TRBJ2-7
size: few
V: TRBV6-2/TRBV6-3
CDR3: CASSYGFGQGPHEQYF
DNA: TGTGCCAGCAGTTACGGCTTTGGGCAGGGACCTCACGAGCAGTACTTC

D: TRBD1
J: TRBJ2-7
size: few
V: TRBV28
CDR3: CASSPGQTSGEQYF
DNA: TGTGCCAGCAGTCCGGGACAGACATCGGGCGAGCAGTACTTC

D: .
J: TRBJ1-6
size: few
V: TRBV3-1
CDR3: CASSQGSYNSPLHF
DNA: TGTGCCAGCAGCCAGGGCAGTTATAATTCACCCCTCCACTTT

D: TRBD2
J: TRBJ2-5
size: few
V: TRBV28
CDR3: CASSLPPPTSGMGGQETQYF
DNA: TGTGCCAGCAGTTTACCCCCTCCTACTAGCGGGATGGGAGGCCAAGAGACCCAGTACTTC

D: .
J: TRBJ2-7
size: many
V: TRBV27
CDR3: CASSQTGKYEQYF
DNA: TGTGCCAGCAGTCAAACAGGGAAGTACGAGCAGTACTTC

D: TRBD2
J: TRBJ2-1
size: many
V: TRBV29-1
CDR3: CSVEVELAEQFF
DNA: TGCAGCGTTGAAGTCGAACTAGCGGAGCAGTTCTTC

D: .
J: TRBJ1-5
size: few
V: TRBV6-5
CDR3: CASSYFAGSKPQHF
DNA: TGTGCCAGCAGTTACTTCGCGGGGAGCAAGCCCCAGCATTTT

D: .
J: TRBJ1-2
size: .
V: TRBV7-6
CDR3: CASSSPNREEGYGYTF
DNA: TGTGCCAGCAGCTCCCCCAACAGGGAGGAGGGCTATGGCTACACCTTC

D: TRBD2
J: TRBJ2-3
size: .
V: TRBV28
CDR3: CASSRTTSGTTDTQYF
DNA: TGTGCCAGCAGTCGAACCACCAGCGGGACTACAGATACGCAGTATTTT

D: .
J: TRBJ2-1
size: .
V: TRBV20-1
CDR3: CSARGGVVEQFF
DNA: TGCAGTGCTAGAGGAGGGGTAGTTGAGCAGTTCTTC

D: .
J: TRBJ2-5
size: few
V: TRBV10-3
CDR3: CAISEEGRSEETQYF
DNA: TGTGCCATCAGTGAGGAGGGACGATCGGAAGAGACCCAGTACTTC

D: .
J: TRBJ1-2
size: .
V: TRBV20-1
CDR3: CSAETGTTNYGYTF
DNA: TGCAGTGCAGAGACCGGGACCACTAACTATGGCTACACCTTC

D: .
J: TRBJ1-5
size: .
V: TRBV7-2
CDR3: CASSLEWGRNQPQHF
DNA: TGTGCCAGCAGCTTAGAGTGGGGGCGAAATCAGCCCCAGCATTTT

D: TRBD1
J: TRBJ2-7
size: many
V: TRBV6-2/TRBV6-3
CDR3: CASSYRPGGSTYEQYF
DNA: TGTGCCAGCAGTTACCGTCCAGGGGGTTCCACCTACGAGCAGTACTTC

D: TRBD2
J: TRBJ2-1
size: many
V: TRBV18
CDR3: CASSPLGGTSGSEQFF
DNA: TGTGCCAGCTCACCACTGGGGGGGACTAGCGGGAGTGAGCAGTTCTTC

D: TRBD2
J: TRBJ2-1
size: many
V: TRBV20-1
CDR3: CSATRTSGRGSYNEQFF
DNA: TGCAGTGCTACCCGGACTAGCGGGAGAGGCTCCTACAATGAGCAGTTCTTC

D: TRBD2
J: TRBJ2-1
size: few
V: TRBV18
CDR3: CASSGLAGGPSDEQFF
DNA: TGTGCCAGCTCAGGACTAGCGGGAGGTCCCAGCGATGAGCAGTTCTTC

D: TRBD2
J: TRBJ2-7
size: few
V: TRBV7-9
CDR3: CASSSGLAGRYEQYF
DNA: TGTGCCAGCAGCTCGGGACTAGCGGGACGATACGAGCAGTACTTC

D: .
J: TRBJ1-5
size: .
V: TRBV4-3
CDR3: CASSQNVGRNQPQHF
DNA: TGCGCCAGCAGCCAGAATGTCGGGCGCAATCAGCCCCAGCATTTT

D: TRBD2
J: TRBJ2-5
size: many
V: TRBV4-3
CDR3: CASSQVGLAGGPRETQYF
DNA: TGCGCCAGCAGCCAAGTGGGCTTGGCGGGAGGGCCGAGGGAGACCCAGTACTTC

D: .
J: TRBJ1-1
size: many
V: TRBV6-6
CDR3: CASSYYVGSEAFF
DNA: TGTGCCAGCAGTTACTATGTTGGTTCTGAAGCTTTCTTT

D: .
J: TRBJ1-1
size: many
V: TRBV11-2
CDR3: CASSLGTEAFF
DNA: TGTGCCAGCAGCTTAGGAACTGAAGCTTTCTTT